This T cell receptor (beta chain) is from a study of shared T cell receptors in the human thymus. The V gene's germline CDR1 is SGHTA and CDR2 FQGNSA. Both ends counted, the CDR3 spans 12 residues. Clones were sequenced by immunoSEQ multiplex PCR, and TCRdb holds only the in-frame ones, with some missing. The repertoire includes about 660,000 clones, approximately 90% of them detected once, and around 0.0099% sits in the top ten. Points on this clone: The CDR3 does not close with the conserved phenylalanine or tryptophan, likely indicating a read error. The DNA is left out, because the CDR3 cannot be placed on it with certainty; the CDR3 is given as TCRdb lists it.

This sample also belongs to another study, concerning human thymus T cells. Turning to that study: Among the donors, all were healthy Finnish infants having corrective surgery for congenital heart defects. The source of the thymus tissue was resections taken during corrective heart surgery. What appeared biased in thymic and blood repertoires was the usage of V and J genes. Related research described strongly overlapping thymic repertoires in unrelated people.

The gene calls are TRBV7-2 and TRBJ1-2; TRBD1 is taken as the D call from the table, unchecked against the DNA. The sequence was collected from a boy in the first two years of life with a congenital heart defect. Source material: thymocytes. The CDR3 loop is CASSRKGSDRLS.